The clone carrying this T cell receptor beta chain was counted ten times or more. As yet, its antigen is unknown. This sample is drawn from a study of T cells in Graves' hyperthyroidism and ophthalmopathy. The study's findings and limits: Classification by a 13 V-J model distinguished ophthalmopathy from stable hyperthyroidism. Peripheral blood also featured most of the thyroid clonotypes expanded above 0.001.

The investigators amplified TCR beta CDR3 regions from RNA transcripts. When the TCR CDR3 underwent first-round RT-PCR, the HTBI primer set was used. TCRdb fed the multiplex PCR reads into MiXCR, producing one record per CDR3 protein. The sample has about 360,000 distinct CDR3 sequences, approximately 19% seen once; the top ten hold 3.7%. Patients counted as stable if ophthalmopathy did not develop within 18 months. In germline, CDR1 is KGHSH, CDR2 LQKENI. Trimming took off 4 bases at V and 0 bases at J, with 9 bases between the two ends. The CDR3 length is 14 residues. The TCR was taken from a woman under 30 with Graves' hyperthyroidism. The specimen sequenced was blood. The chain recombines TRBV18 with TRBJ1-1; D uncertain. This CDR3 reads CASSRAVLNTEAFF. CDR3 in DNA: TGTGCCAGCTCACGGGCGGTGCTGAACACTGAAGCTTTCTTT.